These 27 T cell receptor beta chains share one sample of origin, sequenced in a study of T cells in women clearing cervical HPV infection. Data came from immunoSEQ multiplex PCR; TCRdb stores just in-frame clones and leaves some out. This listing includes fewer than 40,000 clones. The sequenced material came from blood buffy coat. These receptor sequences come from a woman aged 18 to 69 with a cervical HPV16 infection that either progressed to CIN3+ or cleared (not recorded which).

The sequenced part of the CDR3 DNA is TGTGCCAGCAGCTTATCTCCGGGTCGGGAGACC. Amino acid sequence: CASSLSPGRET. The full CDR3 is CASSLSPGRETQYF. This chain connects TRBV11-2 to TRBJ2-5; D is ambiguous. The read finishes 3 residues shy of the CDR3 end, and the germline J gene is used to complete it. Germline CDR1 SGHAT, CDR2 FQNNGV. The CDR3 spans 14 residues. Trimming pared 2 bases from V and 5 bases from J, leaving 12 bases between.

Regarding this clone: The read is 3 residues too short to cover the CDR3 end, so that end is filled in from the germline J gene. The rearrangement links TRBV14 to TRBJ2-1; 10 bases match TRBD2. Per the germline V gene, CDR1 is SGHDN and CDR2 is FVKESK. CDR3 length: 14 residues. Trimming cost V 2 bases and J 8 bases; bases outside gene matches: 3. CDR3 DNA (partial): TGTGCCAGCAGCCAATCAGCGGGAGGGCATGAG. It codes for CASSQSAGGHE. The CDR3 in its entirety is CASSQSAGGHEQFF.

Comments on this clone: Coverage ceases 3 residues before the CDR3 finishes, and the germline J gene fills in the end. The chain joins TRBV29-1 to TRBJ2-1; 16 nucleotides align to TRBD2. The V and J ends lost 2 bases and 9 bases, in that order; junction bases with no gene match: 10. The CDR3 has 17 amino acids. Germline V gene data show CDR1 as SQVTM and CDR2 as ANQGSEA. This CDR3 is CSVENTGLAGGRVEQFF. The sequenced CDR3 bases are TGCAGCGTTGAAAATACGGGACTAGCGGGAGGGAGGGTTGAG.

About this clone: Coverage ceases 3 residues before the CDR3 finishes, and the germline J gene fills in the end. The V and J genes are TRBV2 and TRBJ2-2; 8 nucleotides align to TRBD1. CDR3 size: 15 residues. The germline CDR1 and CDR2 sequences are SNHLY and FYNNEI. The CDR3 loop is CASNRDRGTNEKLFF. The sequenced part of the CDR3 DNA is TGTGCCAGCAACCGCGACAGGGGAACTAATGAAAAG.

Regarding this clone: The read gets to within 3 residues of the CDR3 end, and the germline J gene fills in the rest. J is TRBJ1-3 and V is TRBV11-2, with D possibly being TRBD1 (5 bases). The CDR3 length is 15 residues. CDR1 is SGHAT, CDR2 FQNNGV, per germline. Between the trimmed V and J ends, which lost 1 base and 6 bases, there was a span of 13 bases. This CDR3 is CASSLGRQGENTIYF. The CDR3 DNA, read in part, is TGTGCCAGCAGCTTAGGTCGCCAGGGAGAAAACACC.

As to this clone: The read ends 3 residues early relative to the CDR3; the germline J gene fills the gap. The chain couples TRBV7-3 to TRBJ2-2; a weak D match, TRBD1 (5 bases). CDR3 length: 16 residues. Germline V CDR1 and CDR2: SGHTA, FQGTGA. CDR3 sequence: CASSLTEVSGANVLFF. The CDR3 bases that were read are TGTGCCAGCAGCTTAACGGAAGTCTCTGGGGCCAACGTG.

About this clone: The read stops 3 residues short of the end of the CDR3; the missing end is completed from the germline J gene. This chain links TRBV5-1 with TRBJ2-1; 8 nucleotides align to TRBD1. J was trimmed by 5 bases and V by 4 bases; bases with no gene match: 8. Germline loops: CDR1 SGHRS, CDR2 YFSETQ. The length of the CDR3 is 15 residues. The CDR3 DNA, read in part, is TGCGCCAGCAGCGGAACAGGGGGTCTAGACAATGAG. Its translation is CASSGTGGLDNE. In full, the CDR3 reads CASSGTGGLDNEQFF.

Concerning this clone: Read coverage stops 3 residues before the CDR3 terminus; the germline J gene supplies the remainder. At the DNA level, this CDR3 is encoded by other sequences in the same sample as well. The V call is TRBV7-9, the J call TRBJ1-2; maybe TRBD1 (5 bases). The CDR3 has 14 amino acids. Trimming removed 0 bases at V and 4 bases at J, with 9 bases between. Germline V gives CDR1 SEHNR, CDR2 FQNEAQ (reference sequence). CDR3 residues: CASSLAGTVYGYTF. CDR3 DNA, as far as it was read: TGTGCCAGCAGCTTAGCGGGGACTGTCTATGGC.

Remarks on this clone: The read terminates 3 residues ahead of where the CDR3 ends, so the germline J gene completes it. The rearrangement uses TRBV5-1 and TRBJ1-6; maybe TRBD1 (6 bases). Germline V gives CDR1 SGHRS, CDR2 YFSETQ. The germline V and J ends were trimmed by 2 bases and 5 bases, with 11 bases remaining between them. The CDR3 is made up of 15 amino acids. The part of the CDR3 DNA that was read is TGCGCCAGCAGCTTCGGACAGTATGATAATTCACCC. Its protein product is CASSFGQYDNSP. The whole CDR3 sequence is CASSFGQYDNSPLHF.

As to this clone: The read terminates 3 residues ahead of where the CDR3 ends, so the germline J gene completes it. The V call is TRBV7-3, the J call TRBJ2-5; 9 nucleotides line up with TRBD2. This CDR3 comprises 16 residues. In germline, CDR1 is SGHTA, CDR2 FQGTGA. Trimming cost V 5 bases and J 4 bases; bases outside gene matches: 11. Here the CDR3 reads CASSVAGGTSGETQYF. The sequenced part of the CDR3 DNA is TGTGCCAGCAGCGTCGCGGGGGGGACTTCAGGAGAGACC.

On this clone itself: The read ends 3 residues shy of where the CDR3 ends; the end is completed using the germline J gene. The chain couples TRBV5-8 to TRBJ2-2; TRBD1 is a possible D gene (5 bases). This CDR3 has 14 residues. The V end lost 4 bases, the J end lost 5 bases, and 12 bases lay between the germline ends. The V gene's germline CDR1 is SGHTS and CDR2 YDEGEE. The CDR3 region is CASSMFRGTGELFF. Incomplete CDR3 DNA: TGTGCCAGCAGCATGTTTAGGGGAACCGGGGAG.

Remarks on this clone: The sequenced fragment ends 3 residues before the CDR3 boundary, so the rest is inferred from the germline J gene. The V and J genes are TRBV30 and TRBJ2-2; 7 nucleotides line up with TRBD1. The CDR3 is 14 amino acids. Looked up from germline, CDR1 is GTSNPN and CDR2 is SVGIG (reference sequence). Incomplete CDR3 DNA: TGTGCCTGGAGCCCGGGACAGAGTAATTCACCG. Amino acid sequence: CAWSPGQSNSP. The CDR3 reads in full as CAWSPGQSNSPLFF.

With respect to this clone: The read falls 3 residues short of the CDR3 end, and the missing part is taken from the germline J gene. V and J are TRBV14 and TRBJ2-7; the match to TRBD1 covers 9 bases. The germline V gene encodes CDR1 SGHDN and CDR2 FVKESK. CDR3 length: 16 amino acids. With V trimmed by 3 bases and J by 3 bases, 9 bases remained unmatched. The covered CDR3 bases are TGTGCCAGCAGCCAGCTGGACAGGGGACCCAACTACGAG. Its protein is CASSQLDRGPNYE. The entire CDR3 protein reads CASSQLDRGPNYEQYF.

In the case of this clone: Coverage ceases 3 residues before the CDR3 finishes, and the germline J gene fills in the end. This rearrangement joins TRBV19 to TRBJ1-2; TRBD1 might be the D (5 bases). V lost 9 bases, J lost 3 bases, and 23 bases lay in between. The CDR3 has 16 residues. CDR1 and CDR2 (germline): LNHDA, SQIVND (reference sequence). CDR3 DNA (partial): TGTGCCAGCTGTCTTGGGGGGTATGGTGAGGACTATGGC. Its protein product is CASCLGGYGEDYG. The full CDR3 protein is CASCLGGYGEDYGYTF.

Note on this clone: The CDR3 goes on 3 residues after the read ends, and that part is filled in from the germline J gene. The chain couples TRBV20-1 to TRBJ1-4; D is unclear. The CDR3 extends over 18 amino acids. Trimming cost V 1 base and J 2 bases, with 20 bases left between them. The V gene's germline CDR1 is DFQATT and CDR2 SNEGSKA (reference sequence). CDR3 DNA, as far as it was read: TGCAGTGCTAGAGCCACCGGACTTCCCTCTGGCACTAATGAAAAA. It yields the protein CSARATGLPSGTNEK. The whole CDR3 sequence reads CSARATGLPSGTNEKLFF.

A word on this clone: The observed sequence ends 3 residues before the CDR3 terminus, with the missing tail filled in from the germline J gene. The chain couples TRBV7-9 to TRBJ2-5, with D perhaps matching TRBD1 (6 bases). V lost 5 bases, J lost 5 bases, and 18 bases lay in between. Germline assignment: CDR1 SEHNR and CDR2 FQNEAQ (reference sequence). The CDR3 spans 15 residues. The part of the CDR3 DNA that was read is TGTGCCAGCAGCCGAAAGGACAGAGCGGTGGAGACC. This gives the protein CASSRKDRAVET. The CDR3, in full, reads CASSRKDRAVETQYF.

In regard to this clone: From the germline J gene comes the end of the CDR3, since the read stops 3 residues before it. The chain uses TRBV7-3 and TRBJ2-3; tentatively, D is TRBD2 (7 bases). The CDR3 is 13 amino acids. CDR1 SGHTA and CDR2 FQGTGA come from the germline V gene. The CDR3 sequence: CASSLEGGETQYF. CDR3 bases read: TGTGCCAGCAGCTTAGAAGGGGGGGAGACG.

Turning to this clone: Its ends do not fully match the called genes, so a read error is possible. The read ends 3 residues early relative to the CDR3; the germline J gene fills the gap. The rearrangement joins TRBV19 to TRBJ2-3; D is undetermined. CDR1 and CDR2 (germline): LNHDA, SQIVND (reference sequence). This CDR3 is built from 13 residues. Partial CDR3 DNA: TGTGCCAGTAGTAGTCTTCGTTCAGAGACG. Its protein product is CASSSLRSET. The full CDR3 sequence reads CASSSLRSETQYF.

Of note for this clone: The junction departs from germline at one end; a sequencing error may be responsible. The CDR3 DNA, read in part, is TGTGCCAGTAGCAGACTAGCGGGAGATTCCTCCAATGAG. Translating gives CASSRLAGDSSNE. The CDR3 in its entirety is CASSRLAGDSSNEQFF. This chain uses TRBV19 with TRBJ2-1; the match to TRBD2 covers 12 bases. The sequence runs out 3 residues before the end of the CDR3; the remainder is reconstructed from the germline J gene. The germline CDR1 and CDR2 sequences are LNHDA and SQIVND (reference sequence). This CDR3 is 16 amino acids long.

Comment on this clone: The CDR3 goes on 3 residues after the read ends, and that part is filled in from the germline J gene. This chain uses TRBV4-2 with TRBJ2-5; TRBD2 matches 13 bases. Germline loops: CDR1 LGHNA, CDR2 YNFKEQ. CDR3 length equals 17 residues. V was clipped by 4 bases and J by 2 bases; unmatched bases: 7. CDR3 sequence: CASSLMTSGRPQETQYF. Incomplete CDR3 DNA: TGTGCCAGCAGCCTCATGACTAGCGGGAGGCCTCAAGAGACC.

The CDR3 loop is CASFSGGFQETQYF. The DNA read from the CDR3 is TGTGCCTCCTTTAGCGGGGGATTCCAAGAGACC. The rearrangement joins TRBV30 to TRBJ2-5, with TRBD2 matching 9 bases. The sequence runs out 3 residues before the end of the CDR3; the remainder is reconstructed from the germline J gene. V was clipped by 7 bases and J by 1 base; unmatched bases: 7. Germline lookup yields CDR1 GTSNPN and CDR2 SVGIG (reference sequence). The CDR3 length is 14 residues.

As regards this clone: The CDR3 end is not reached by the read, which stops 3 residues before it; the germline J gene fills it in. The V and J genes are TRBV2 and TRBJ1-3; a possible D gene is TRBD1 (6 bases). Germline assignment: CDR1 SNHLY and CDR2 FYNNEI. The CDR3 consists of 13 residues. Between the trimmed V and J ends, which lost 6 bases and 2 bases, there was a span of 8 bases. The chain's CDR3 is CASRQGTGNTIYF. The CDR3 bases that were read are TGTGCCAGCAGACAGGGAACTGGAAACACC.

About this clone itself: The CDR3 extends 3 residues past the end of the read, so its final part is completed from the germline J gene. The chain couples TRBV7-9 to TRBJ1-2; 9 nucleotides line up with TRBD1. The V and J ends lost 4 bases and 4 bases, in that order; junction bases with no gene match: 7. From germline, CDR1 is SEHNR and CDR2 FQNEAQ (reference sequence). There are 15 residues in the CDR3. The CDR3 reads CASSSGQGLVYGYTF. CDR3 DNA (partial): TGTGCCAGCAGCTCAGGACAGGGGTTGGTCTATGGC.

Comments on this clone: Coverage ceases 3 residues before the CDR3 finishes, and the germline J gene fills in the end. V and J are TRBV2 and TRBJ1-1; no clear D. There are 15 residues in the CDR3. Trimming stripped 3 bases from V and 5 bases from J, with 16 bases between. Per the germline V gene, CDR1 is SNHLY and CDR2 is FYNNEI. The CDR3 sequence is CASSDIPKGGTEAFF. The CDR3 bases that were read are TGTGCCAGCAGTGATATCCCGAAGGGTGGTACTGAA.

Regarding this clone: The read stops 3 residues short of the end of the CDR3; the missing end is completed from the germline J gene. The chain links TRBV5-1 to TRBJ2-5, with D uncertain. Germline CDR1 SGHRS, CDR2 YFSETQ. V was trimmed by 4 bases and J by 3 bases, leaving 7 bases between them. The CDR3 is 12 amino acids. The CDR3 here is CASSVNKETQYF. CDR3 DNA (partial): TGCGCCAGCAGCGTAAATAAAGAGACC.

On this clone itself: The observed sequence ends 3 residues before the CDR3 terminus, with the missing tail filled in from the germline J gene. The rearrangement uses TRBV2 and TRBJ2-2, with 7 bases lining up with TRBD1. In germline, CDR1 is SNHLY, CDR2 FYNNEI. The CDR3 loop spans 14 amino acids. The CDR3 DNA, read in part, is TGTGCCAGCAGTAGACAGGGAACTAATGAAAAG. It encodes CASSRQGTNEK. The full CDR3 protein is CASSRQGTNEKLFF.

A remark on this clone: The DNA ends 3 residues before the CDR3 does, and the rest of the CDR3 is filled in from the germline J gene. The chain joins TRBV7-2 to TRBJ2-7, with 8 bases fitting TRBD1. CDR1 and CDR2 from the germline V gene are SGHTA and FQGNSA. The CDR3 loop spans 15 amino acids. V gave up 5 bases and J gave up 1 base; unmatched junction bases: 7. CDR3 sequence reads: CASSPAGTGSYEQYF. Partial CDR3 DNA: TGTGCCAGCAGCCCAGCAGGGACAGGATCCTACGAG.